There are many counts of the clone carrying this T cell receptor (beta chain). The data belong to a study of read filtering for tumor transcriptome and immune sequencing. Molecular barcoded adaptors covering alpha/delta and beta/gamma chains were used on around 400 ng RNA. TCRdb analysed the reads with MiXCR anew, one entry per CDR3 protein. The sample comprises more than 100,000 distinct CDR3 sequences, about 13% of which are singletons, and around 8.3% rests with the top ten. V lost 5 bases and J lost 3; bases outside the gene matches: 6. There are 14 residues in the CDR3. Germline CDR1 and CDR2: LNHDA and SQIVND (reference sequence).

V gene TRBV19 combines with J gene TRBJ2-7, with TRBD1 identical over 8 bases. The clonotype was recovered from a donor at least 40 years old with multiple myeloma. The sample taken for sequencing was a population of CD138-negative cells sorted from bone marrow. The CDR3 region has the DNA TGTGCCAGTAGTGGAGGGGACAGGAGCTACGAGCAGTACTTC. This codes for CASSGGDRSYEQYF.